One sample yielded the 3 T cell receptor beta chains listed below, sequenced in a study of OX40 agonist ivuxolimab in advanced cancers. Sequenced by immunoSEQ multiplex PCR; TCRdb stores in-frame clones only, minus some. The table has some 150,000 clones, about nine tenths seen once. This sample comprised CD4+ or CD8+ T cells sorted from blood, obtained in a trial of the OX40 agonist ivuxolimab. The receptors come from an adult with an advanced solid tumor such as melanoma, head and neck, liver or kidney cancer.

The V call is TRBV28, the J call TRBJ2-7; D is unresolved. The CDR3 is 12 amino acids. Trimming pared 3 bases from V and 4 bases from J, leaving 7 bases between. Germline V CDR1 and CDR2: MDHEN, SYDVKM. The CDR3 spells CASSLGRYEQYF. The CDR3 nucleotides are TGTGCCAGCAGTTTGGGAAGATACGAGCAGTACTTC.

Only a few counts were recorded for this clone. The chain has TRBV9 and TRBJ2-2; 10 bases map to TRBD1. CDR1 and CDR2 from the germline V gene are SGDLS and YYNGEE. The CDR3 extends over 15 amino acids. Trimming at V came to 5 bases and at J to 4 bases, leaving 5 bases not matched to a gene. Written as DNA, the CDR3 is TGTGCCAGCAGGCCGGGACAGGGGACCACCGGGGAGCTGTTTTTT. Its translation is CASRPGQGTTGELFF.

This chain links TRBV12-5 with TRBJ2-3; TRBD2 agrees at 8 bases. V lost 4 bases and J lost 3; bases outside the gene matches: 6. There are 15 residues in the CDR3. The germline V gene has CDR1 LGHNT and CDR2 FRNRAP. Here the CDR3 DNA reads TGTGCTAGTGGTTCGAGCGGGAGCCAGACAGATACGCAGTATTTT. Translated: CASGSSGSQTDTQYF.